This T cell receptor (beta chain) originates from a study of blood T cell repertoires in COVID-19. In germline, CDR1 is SGHTA, CDR2 FQGNSA. This CDR3 is 18 amino acids long. V was clipped by 4 bases and J by 0 bases, with 19 bases between them. In the original workflow: Reference gene primer amplification in the assay estimated nucleated cell counts. Using immunoSEQ multiplex PCR, the repertoire was profiled, and TCRdb retains in-frame clones only, with some absent. V and J calls and clone size come straight from that table; D and trimming were deduced from the DNA. The table records approximately 210,000 clones, about nine tenths of them present only once. Two negative PCRs, clearance, or symptom resolution characterized the recovered Cohort 3 donors. This clone came up once.

The rearrangement joins TRBV7-2 to TRBJ1-3, with D maybe TRBD1 (6 bases). Sequenced sample: PBMCs or T cells enriched from blood (not recorded which). The sequence came from a woman younger than 45 who had recovered from COVID-19. This CDR3 reads CASSSRGSGAFSGNTIYF. In DNA, the CDR3 is TGTGCCAGCAGCTCGCGGGGGTCGGGGGCGTTCTCTGGAAACACCATATATTTT. Together with reference TRBV7-2 and TRBJ1-3, the CDR3 gives the full variable domain: GAGVSQSPSNKVTEKGKDVELRCDPISGHTALYWYRQSLGQGLEFLIYFQGNSAPDKSGLPSDRFSAERTGGSVSTLTIQRTQQEDSAVYLCASSSRGSGAFSGNTIYFGEGSWLTVV.